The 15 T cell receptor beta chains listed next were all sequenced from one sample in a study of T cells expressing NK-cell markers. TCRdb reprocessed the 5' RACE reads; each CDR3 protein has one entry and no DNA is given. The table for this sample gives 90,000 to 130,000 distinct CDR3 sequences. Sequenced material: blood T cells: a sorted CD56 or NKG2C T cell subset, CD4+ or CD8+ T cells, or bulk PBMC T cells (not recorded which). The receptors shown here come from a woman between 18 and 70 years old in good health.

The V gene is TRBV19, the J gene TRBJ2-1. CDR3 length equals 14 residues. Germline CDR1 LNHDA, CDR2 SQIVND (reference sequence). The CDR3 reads CASRVRGSYNEQFF.

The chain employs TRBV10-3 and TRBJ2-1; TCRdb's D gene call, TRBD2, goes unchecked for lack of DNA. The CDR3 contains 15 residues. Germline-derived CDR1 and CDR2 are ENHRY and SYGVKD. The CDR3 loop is CAIRPLAGGPNEQFF.

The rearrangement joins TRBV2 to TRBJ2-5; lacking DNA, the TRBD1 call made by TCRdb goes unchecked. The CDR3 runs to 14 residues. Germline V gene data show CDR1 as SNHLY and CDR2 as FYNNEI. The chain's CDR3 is CASIAGTDQETQYF.

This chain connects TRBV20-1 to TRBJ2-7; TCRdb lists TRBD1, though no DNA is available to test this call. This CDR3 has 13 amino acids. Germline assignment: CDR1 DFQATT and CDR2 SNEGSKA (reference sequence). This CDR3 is CSARGDVLGEQYF.

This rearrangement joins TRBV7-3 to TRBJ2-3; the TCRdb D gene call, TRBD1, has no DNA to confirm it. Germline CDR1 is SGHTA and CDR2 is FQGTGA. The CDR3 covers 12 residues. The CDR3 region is CASSFGGHTQYF.

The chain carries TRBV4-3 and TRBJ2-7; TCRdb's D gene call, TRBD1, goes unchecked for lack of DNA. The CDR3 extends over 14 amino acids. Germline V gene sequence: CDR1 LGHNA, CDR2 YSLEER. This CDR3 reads CASSPGTASYEQYF.

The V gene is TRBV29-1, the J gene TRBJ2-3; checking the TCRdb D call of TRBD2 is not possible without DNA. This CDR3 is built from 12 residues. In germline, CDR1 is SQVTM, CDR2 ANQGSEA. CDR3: CSVREITDTQYF.

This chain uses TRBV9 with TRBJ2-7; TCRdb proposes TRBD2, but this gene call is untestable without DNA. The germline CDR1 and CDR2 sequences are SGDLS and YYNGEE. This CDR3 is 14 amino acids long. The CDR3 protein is CASSVAPSPDEQYF.

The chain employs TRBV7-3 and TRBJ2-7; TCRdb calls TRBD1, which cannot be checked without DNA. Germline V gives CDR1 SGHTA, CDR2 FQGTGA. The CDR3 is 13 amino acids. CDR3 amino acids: CASSAGNHYEQYF.

This CDR3 is CASSTGLPTYQETQYF. The J gene is TRBJ2-5, the V gene TRBV2. This CDR3 has 16 residues. CDR1 SNHLY and CDR2 FYNNEI come from the germline V gene.

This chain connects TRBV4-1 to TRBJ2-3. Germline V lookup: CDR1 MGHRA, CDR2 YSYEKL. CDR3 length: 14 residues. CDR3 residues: CASSQASSTDTQYF.

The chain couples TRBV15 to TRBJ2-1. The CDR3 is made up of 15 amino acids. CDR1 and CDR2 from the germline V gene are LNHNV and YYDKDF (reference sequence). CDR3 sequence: CATSREGKRNNEQFF. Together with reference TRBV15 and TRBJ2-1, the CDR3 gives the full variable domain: DAMVIQNPRYQVTQFGKPVTLSCSQTLNHNVMYWYQQKSSQAPKLLFHYYDKDFNNEADTPDNFQSRRPNTSFCFLDIRSPGLGDTAMYLCATSREGKRNNEQFFGPGTRLTVL.

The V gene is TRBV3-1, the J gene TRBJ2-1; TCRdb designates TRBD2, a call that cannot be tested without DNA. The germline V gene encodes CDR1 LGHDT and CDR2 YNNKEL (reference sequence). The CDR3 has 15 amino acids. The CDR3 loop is CASSQTGLVVHEQFF.

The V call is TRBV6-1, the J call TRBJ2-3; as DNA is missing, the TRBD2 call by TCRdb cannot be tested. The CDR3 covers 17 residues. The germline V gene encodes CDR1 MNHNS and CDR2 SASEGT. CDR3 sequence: CASSTSGGRTSTDTQYF.

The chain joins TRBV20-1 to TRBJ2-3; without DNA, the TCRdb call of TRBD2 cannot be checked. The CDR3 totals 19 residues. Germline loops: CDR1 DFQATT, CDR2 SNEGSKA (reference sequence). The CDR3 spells CSARDVPASGGSSTDTQYF.